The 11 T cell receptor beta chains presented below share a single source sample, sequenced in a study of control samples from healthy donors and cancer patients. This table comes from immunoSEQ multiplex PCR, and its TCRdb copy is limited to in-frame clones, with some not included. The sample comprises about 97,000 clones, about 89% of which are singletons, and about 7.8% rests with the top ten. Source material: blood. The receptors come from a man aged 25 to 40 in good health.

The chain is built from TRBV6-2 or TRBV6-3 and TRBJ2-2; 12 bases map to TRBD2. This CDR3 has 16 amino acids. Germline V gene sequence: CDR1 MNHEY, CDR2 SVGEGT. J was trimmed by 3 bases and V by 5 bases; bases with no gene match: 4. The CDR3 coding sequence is TGTGCCAGCAGTCGTGGACTAGCGGGATACACCGGGGAGCTGTTTTTT. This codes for CASSRGLAGYTGELFF.

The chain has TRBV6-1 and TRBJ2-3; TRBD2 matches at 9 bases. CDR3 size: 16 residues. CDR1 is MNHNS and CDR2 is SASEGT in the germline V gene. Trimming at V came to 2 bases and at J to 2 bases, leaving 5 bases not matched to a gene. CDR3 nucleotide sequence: TGTGCCAGCAGTGAATCTGGCGGGGGGGCCACAGATACGCAGTATTTT. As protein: CASSESGGGATDTQYF.

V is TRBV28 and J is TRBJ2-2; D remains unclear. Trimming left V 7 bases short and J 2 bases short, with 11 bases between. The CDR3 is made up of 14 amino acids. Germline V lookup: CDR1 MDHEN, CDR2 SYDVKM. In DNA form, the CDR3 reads TGTGCCAGCACTCACGTGCTCAACACCGGGGAGCTGTTTTTT. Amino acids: CASTHVLNTGELFF.

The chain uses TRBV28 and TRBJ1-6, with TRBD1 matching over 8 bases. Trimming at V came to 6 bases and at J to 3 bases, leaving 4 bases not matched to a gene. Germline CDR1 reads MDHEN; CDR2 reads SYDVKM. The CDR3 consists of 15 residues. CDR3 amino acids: CASRVGQGYNSPLHF. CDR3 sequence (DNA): TGTGCCAGCAGGGTTGGACAGGGCTATAATTCACCCCTCCACTTT.

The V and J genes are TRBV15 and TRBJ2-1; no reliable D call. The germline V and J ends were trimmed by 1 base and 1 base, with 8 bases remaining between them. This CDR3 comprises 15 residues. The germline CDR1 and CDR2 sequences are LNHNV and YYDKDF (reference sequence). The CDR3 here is CATSRGTFSYNEQFF. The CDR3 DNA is TGTGCCACCAGCAGAGGGACGTTTTCCTACAATGAGCAGTTCTTC.

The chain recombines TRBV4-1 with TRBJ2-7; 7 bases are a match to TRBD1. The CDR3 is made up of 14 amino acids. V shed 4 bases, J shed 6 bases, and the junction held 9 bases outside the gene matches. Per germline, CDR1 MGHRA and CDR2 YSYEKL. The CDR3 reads CASSREQGTREQYF. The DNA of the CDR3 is TGCGCCAGCAGCCGGGAACAGGGGACACGCGAGCAGTACTTC.

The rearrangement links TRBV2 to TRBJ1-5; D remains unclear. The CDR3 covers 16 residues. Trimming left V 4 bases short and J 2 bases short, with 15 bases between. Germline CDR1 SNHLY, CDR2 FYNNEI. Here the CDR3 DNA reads TGTGCCAGCAGTGTAGTCCCGCCAGGTCGCAATCAGCCCCAGCATTTT. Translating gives CASSVVPPGRNQPQHF.

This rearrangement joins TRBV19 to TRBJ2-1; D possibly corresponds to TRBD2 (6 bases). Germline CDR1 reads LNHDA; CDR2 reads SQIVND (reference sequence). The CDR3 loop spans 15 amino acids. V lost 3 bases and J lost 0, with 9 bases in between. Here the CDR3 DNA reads TGTGCCAGTAGTATTCGGAGGGACTCCTACAATGAGCAGTTCTTC. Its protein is CASSIRRDSYNEQFF.

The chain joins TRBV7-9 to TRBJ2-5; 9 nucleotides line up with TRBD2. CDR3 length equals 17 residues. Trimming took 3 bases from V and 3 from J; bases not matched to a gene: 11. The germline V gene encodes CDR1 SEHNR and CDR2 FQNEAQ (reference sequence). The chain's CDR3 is CASSFRYTAGGEETQYF. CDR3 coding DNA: TGTGCCAGCAGCTTTCGGTATACAGCGGGAGGTGAAGAGACCCAGTACTTC.

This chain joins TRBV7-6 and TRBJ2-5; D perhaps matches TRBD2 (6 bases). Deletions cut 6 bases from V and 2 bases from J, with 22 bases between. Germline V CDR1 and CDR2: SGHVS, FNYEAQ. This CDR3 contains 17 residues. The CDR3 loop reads CASSPRSAGPIQETQYF. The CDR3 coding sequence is TGTGCCAGCAGTCCCCGATCCGCGGGACCCATTCAAGAGACCCAGTACTTC.

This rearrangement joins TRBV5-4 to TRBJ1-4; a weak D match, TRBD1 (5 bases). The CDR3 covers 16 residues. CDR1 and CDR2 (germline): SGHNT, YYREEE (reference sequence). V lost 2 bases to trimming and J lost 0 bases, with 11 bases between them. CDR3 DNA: TGTGCCAGCAGCTTTTCGGGGCGTGCAACTAATGAAAAACTGTTTTTT. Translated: CASSFSGRATNEKLFF.